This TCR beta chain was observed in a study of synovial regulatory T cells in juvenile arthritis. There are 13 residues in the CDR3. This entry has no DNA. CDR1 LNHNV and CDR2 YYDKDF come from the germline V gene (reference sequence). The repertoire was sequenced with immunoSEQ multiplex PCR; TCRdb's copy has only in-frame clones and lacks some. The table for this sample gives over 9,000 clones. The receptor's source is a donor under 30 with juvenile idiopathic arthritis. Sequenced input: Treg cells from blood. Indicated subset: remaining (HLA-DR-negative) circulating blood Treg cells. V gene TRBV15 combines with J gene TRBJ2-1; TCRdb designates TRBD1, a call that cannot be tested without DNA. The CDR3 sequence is CATSRDQGTEQFF.